The clone carrying this TCR beta chain was detected a few times. Its antigen is currently unknown. The source of the sample is a study of regulatory T cells in long-lasting Graves disease. Overall study findings and caveats: Persistent Graves' patients showed less TCR diversity than newly diagnosed patients showed.

Time point given: newly diagnosed GD, antithyroid drugs for less than 3 months. PBMC-extracted RNA yielded the TCR library. To make TCR beta libraries, researchers used iRepertoire HTBI primers and Arm-PCR of CDR3 regions. TCRdb ran MiXCR on the multiplex PCR reads and lists one entry per CDR3 protein. The table shows around 460,000 distinct CDR3 sequences, with about 14% occurring only once. The CDR3 has 12 amino acids. From germline, CDR1 is LNHDA and CDR2 SQIVND (reference sequence). Trimming cost V 2 bases and J 6 bases, with 5 bases left between them. The sample was also reused in another study, on T cells in Graves' hyperthyroidism and ophthalmopathy.

The clonotype comes from a woman aged 50 to 65 with Graves disease. Here the sequenced sample was peripheral blood mononuclear cells (PBMCs), taken at new diagnosis, from a patient treated with antithyroid drugs. The chain recombines TRBV19 with TRBJ1-5; D not certain. CDR3 residues: CASSISGQPQHF. In DNA form, the CDR3 reads TGTGCCAGTAGTATATCGGGTCAGCCCCAGCATTTT.